The T cell receptor (beta chain) described here comes from a study of T-cell reconstitution after alpha-beta-depleted transplantation in children. This sample's TCRbeta library carried unique molecular identifier barcodes. TCRdb re-analysed the PCR reads in MiXCR, keeping a single row per CDR3 protein. The sample yields some 300,000 distinct CDR3 sequences, over 9% seen once. This clonotype was counted between two and nine times. Germline loops: CDR1 MNHEY, CDR2 SMNVEV (reference sequence). CDR3 length equals 13 residues. Unmatched junction bases numbered 7, after V lost 6 bases and J lost 8 bases. This chain joins TRBV27 and TRBJ2-1, with 7 positions matching TRBD2. The sequencing here drew on PBMCs from the stem cell graft donor, taken from the stem cell graft. This sequence was found in a human donor who donated a stem cell graft to a child with acute lymphoblastic leukemia. The CDR3 here is CASRRTSADEQFF. The CDR3 DNA sequence: TGTGCCAGCAGGCGGACTAGTGCAGATGAGCAGTTCTTC.